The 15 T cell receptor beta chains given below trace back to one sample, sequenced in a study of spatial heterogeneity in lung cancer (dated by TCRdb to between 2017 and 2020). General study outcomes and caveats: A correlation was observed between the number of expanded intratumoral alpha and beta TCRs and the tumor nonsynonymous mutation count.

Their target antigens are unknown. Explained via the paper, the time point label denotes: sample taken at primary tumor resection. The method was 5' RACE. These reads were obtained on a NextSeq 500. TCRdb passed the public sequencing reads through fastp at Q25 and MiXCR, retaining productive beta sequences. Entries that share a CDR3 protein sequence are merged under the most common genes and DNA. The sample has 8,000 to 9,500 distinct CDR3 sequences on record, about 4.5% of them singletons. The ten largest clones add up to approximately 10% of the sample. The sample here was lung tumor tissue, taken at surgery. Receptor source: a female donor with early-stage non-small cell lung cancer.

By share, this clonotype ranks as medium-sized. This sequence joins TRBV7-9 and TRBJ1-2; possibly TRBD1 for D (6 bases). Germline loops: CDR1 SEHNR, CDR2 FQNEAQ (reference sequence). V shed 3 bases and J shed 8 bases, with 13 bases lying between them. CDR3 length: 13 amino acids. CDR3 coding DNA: TGTGCCAGCAGCTTCGGACAGCGGCACGGCTACACCTTC. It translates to CASSFGQRHGYTF.

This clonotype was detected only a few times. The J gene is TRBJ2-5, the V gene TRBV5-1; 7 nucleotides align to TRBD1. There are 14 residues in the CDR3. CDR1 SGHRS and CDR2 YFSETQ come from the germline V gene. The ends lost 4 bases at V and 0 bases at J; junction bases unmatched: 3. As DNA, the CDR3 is TGCGCCAGCAGCCGAGACAGGGACCAAGAGACCCAGTACTTC. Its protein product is CASSRDRDQETQYF.

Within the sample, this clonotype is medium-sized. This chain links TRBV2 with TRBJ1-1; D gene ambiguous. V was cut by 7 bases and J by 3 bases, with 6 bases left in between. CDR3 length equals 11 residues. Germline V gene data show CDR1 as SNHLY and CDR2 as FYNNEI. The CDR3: CASKKDTEAFF. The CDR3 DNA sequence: TGTGCCAGCAAGAAGGACACTGAAGCTTTCTTT.

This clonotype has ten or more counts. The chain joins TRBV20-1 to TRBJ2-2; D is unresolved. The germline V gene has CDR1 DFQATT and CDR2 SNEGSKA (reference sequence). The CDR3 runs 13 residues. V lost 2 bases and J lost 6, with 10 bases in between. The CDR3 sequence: CSARWQNAGELFF. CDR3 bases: TGCAGTGCTAGATGGCAAAACGCCGGGGAGCTGTTTTTT.

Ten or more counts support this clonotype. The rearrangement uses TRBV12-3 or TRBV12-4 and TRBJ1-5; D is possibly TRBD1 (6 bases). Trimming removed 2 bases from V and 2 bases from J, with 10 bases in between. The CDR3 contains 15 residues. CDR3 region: CASSLRGRGNQPQHF. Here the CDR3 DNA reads TGTGCCAGCAGTTTAAGGGGGAGAGGCAATCAGCCCCAGCATTTT.

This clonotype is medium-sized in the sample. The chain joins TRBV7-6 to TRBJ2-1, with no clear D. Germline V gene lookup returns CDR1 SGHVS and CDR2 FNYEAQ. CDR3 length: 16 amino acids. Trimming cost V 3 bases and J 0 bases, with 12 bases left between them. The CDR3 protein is CASSLEWFSSYNEQFF. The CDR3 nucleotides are TGTGCCAGCAGCTTGGAGTGGTTTAGCTCCTACAATGAGCAGTTCTTC.

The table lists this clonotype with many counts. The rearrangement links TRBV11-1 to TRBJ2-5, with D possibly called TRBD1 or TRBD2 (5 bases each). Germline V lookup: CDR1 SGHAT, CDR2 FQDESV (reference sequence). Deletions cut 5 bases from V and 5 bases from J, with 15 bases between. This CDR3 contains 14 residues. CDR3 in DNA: TGTGCCAGCAGCCACGGGACGGGGACGGAGACCCAGTACTTC. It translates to CASSHGTGTETQYF. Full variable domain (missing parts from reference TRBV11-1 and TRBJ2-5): EAEVAQSPRYKITEKSQAVAFWCDPISGHATLYWYRQILGQGPELLVQFQDESVVDDSQLPKDRFSAERLKGVDSTLKIQPAELGDSAMYLCASSHGTGTETQYFGPGTRLLVL.

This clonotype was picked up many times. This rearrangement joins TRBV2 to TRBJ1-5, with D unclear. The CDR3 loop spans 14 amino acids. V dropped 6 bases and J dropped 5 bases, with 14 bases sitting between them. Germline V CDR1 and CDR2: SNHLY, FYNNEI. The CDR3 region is CASRMGSSYQPQHF. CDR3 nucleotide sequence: TGTGCCAGCAGGATGGGCAGCAGTTATCAGCCCCAGCATTTT.

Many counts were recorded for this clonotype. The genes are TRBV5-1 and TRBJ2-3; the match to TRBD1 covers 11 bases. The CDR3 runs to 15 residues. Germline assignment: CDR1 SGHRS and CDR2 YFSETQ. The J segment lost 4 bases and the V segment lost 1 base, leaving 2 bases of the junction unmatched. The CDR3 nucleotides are TGCGCCAGCAGCTTGAGGACAGGGGGCTCAGATACGCAGTATTTT. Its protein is CASSLRTGGSDTQYF. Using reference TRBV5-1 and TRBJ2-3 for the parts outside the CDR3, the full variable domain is KAGVTQTPRYLIKTRGQQVTLSCSPISGHRSVSWYQQTPGQGLQFLFEYFSETQRNKGNFPGRFSGRQFSNSRSEMNVSTLELGDSALYLCASSLRTGGSDTQYFGPGTRLTVL.

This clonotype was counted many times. The CDR3 coding sequence is TGCAGTGCTAGAGATTTGCGGGAGGGGGCAGATACGCAGTATTTT. Protein sequence: CSARDLREGADTQYF. V usage is TRBV20-1 and J usage is TRBJ2-3; TRBD2 agrees at 9 bases. CDR3 length: 15 residues. The V segment lost 0 bases and the J segment 4 bases; nucleotides outside the gene matches: 5. From germline, CDR1 is DFQATT and CDR2 SNEGSKA (reference sequence).

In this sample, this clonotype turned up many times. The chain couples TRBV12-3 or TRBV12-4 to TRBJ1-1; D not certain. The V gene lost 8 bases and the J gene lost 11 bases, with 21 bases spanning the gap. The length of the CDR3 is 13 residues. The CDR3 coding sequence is TGTGCCAGCCAACCAGACACCCAGGATCGGGCTTTCTTT. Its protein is CASQPDTQDRAFF.

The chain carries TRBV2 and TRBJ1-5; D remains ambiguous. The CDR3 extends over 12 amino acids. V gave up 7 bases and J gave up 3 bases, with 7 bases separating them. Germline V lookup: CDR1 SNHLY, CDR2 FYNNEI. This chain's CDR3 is CASNMNNQPQHF. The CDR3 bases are TGTGCCAGCAACATGAACAATCAGCCCCAGCATTTT. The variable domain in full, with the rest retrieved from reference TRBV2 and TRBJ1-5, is EPEVTQTPSHQVTQMGQEVILRCVPISNHLYFYWYRQILGQKVEFLVSFYNNEISEKSEIFDDQFSVERPDGSNFTLKIRSTKLEDSAMYFCASNMNNQPQHFGDGTRLSIL.

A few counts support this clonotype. CDR3 loop: CASSPRQTDEQYF. DNA for the CDR3: TGTGCCAGCTCACCCCGCCAAACTGACGAGCAGTACTTC. The V gene is TRBV18, the J gene TRBJ2-7; D remains ambiguous. Per germline, CDR1 KGHSH and CDR2 LQKENI. V was cut by 3 bases and J by 5 bases, with 11 bases left in between. The CDR3 extends over 13 amino acids.

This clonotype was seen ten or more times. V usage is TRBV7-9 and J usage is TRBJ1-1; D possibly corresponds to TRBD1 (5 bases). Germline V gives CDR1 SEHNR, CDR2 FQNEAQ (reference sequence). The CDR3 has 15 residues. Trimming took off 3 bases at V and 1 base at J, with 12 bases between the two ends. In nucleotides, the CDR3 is TGTGCCAGCAGCTTGGCGGGGACCCCGAACACTGAAGCTTTCTTT. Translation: CASSLAGTPNTEAFF.

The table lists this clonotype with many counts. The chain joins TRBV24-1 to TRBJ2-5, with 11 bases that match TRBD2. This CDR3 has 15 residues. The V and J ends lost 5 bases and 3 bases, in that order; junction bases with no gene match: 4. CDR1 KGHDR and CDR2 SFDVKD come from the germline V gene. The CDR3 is CATSATSGGEETQYF. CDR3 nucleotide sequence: TGTGCCACCAGTGCTACTAGCGGGGGCGAAGAGACCCAGTACTTC.